Listed below are T cell receptor beta chains from one sample, sequenced in a study of blood T cells in healthy people across ages. TCRdb independently ran MiXCR on the 5' RACE reads; one entry per CDR3 protein. The sample has roughly 800,000 distinct CDR3 sequences, approximately 24% seen once. These data also featured in a second study, about T cells of mothers and their children.

Sequences were obtained from blood. The receptors were sampled from a boy between 10 and 17 years old in good health. Each CDR3 is given without its conserved first and last residue. Clone sizes are given selectively: once, few, many, or a class where the clone is expanded.

clone size	J gene	V gene	CDR3 protein
NA	TRBJ1-5	TRBV12-3/TRBV12-4	ASSWEGANQPQH
few	TRBJ1-6	TRBV13	ASSLQGQKYNSPLH
NA	TRBJ2-7	TRBV20-1	SASGTGLSSYEQY
few	TRBJ1-2	TRBV4-1	ASSQDGSLYGYT
NA	TRBJ2-7	TRBV12-3/TRBV12-4	ASSHASGREQY
NA	NA	TRBV7-9	ASRATYRGPGYEQY
few	NA	TRBV28	ASTRGFGYEQY
NA	TRBJ2-5	TRBV12-5	ASAFSGREGETQY
few	TRBJ1-2	TRBV2	ASTPDRGGYGYT
few	TRBJ1-2	TRBV6-5	ASRKQGSANYGYT
few	TRBJ2-7	TRBV7-2	ASSFRLASGEPY
few	TRBJ1-2	TRBV12-3/TRBV12-4	ASSPGVYGYT
NA	TRBJ2-3	TRBV28	ASSTGTGGLAGARRADTQY
NA	TRBJ1-5	TRBV4-1	ASSQEGPSSTQPQH
many	TRBJ2-7	TRBV20-1	SARAPSRTGARGYEQY
NA	TRBJ2-1	TRBV6-4	ASSTEHLNLNEQF
NA	TRBJ2-3	TRBV30	AWSVGSGVTDTQY
NA	TRBJ2-1	TRBV7-2	ASSVGQRGSYNEQF
few	TRBJ1-1	TRBV20-1	SARGGAASRAF
NA	TRBJ2-3	TRBV20-1	SARGDPGQGTDTQY
few	TRBJ2-7	TRBV15	ATSRNSDTSYEQY
NA	TRBJ2-7	TRBV13	ASSFRSRGYYEQY
NA	TRBJ2-2	TRBV11-2	ASSYSGANTGELF
few	TRBJ2-1	TRBV20-1	SASKQGDEQF
NA	TRBJ2-7	TRBV27	ASSPLASVDYEQY
NA	TRBJ2-7	TRBV7-6	ASSIGTGNYEQY
few	TRBJ2-5	TRBV29-1	SVEGAWDRVTGETQY
many	TRBJ2-5	TRBV5-1	ASSFASLETQY
once	TRBJ2-1	TRBV6-5	ASSYDSDGNEQF
few	TRBJ2-7	TRBV27	ASSFRTGDRYEQY
NA	TRBJ2-2	TRBV29-1	SSRPTNTGELF
few	TRBJ1-4	TRBV28	ASSYLRDGV
NA	NA	TRBV12-3/TRBV12-4	TSSHRVYETQY
few	TRBJ2-2	TRBV7-2	ASSLRGNVIGELF
many	TRBJ2-7	TRBV5-6	ASSLTGANYEQY
NA	TRBJ2-7	TRBV15	ATSRDGSYEQH
NA	TRBJ2-2	TRBV5-1	ASSFGTNERELF
few	TRBJ1-1	TRBV5-1	ASSLPSGPNTEAF
few	TRBJ2-1	TRBV20-1	SAAGTGVYNEQF
NA	NA	TRBV6-2/TRBV6-3	ASTPDRELHEQY
NA	TRBJ2-7	TRBV29-1	SVEVVGVEYEQY
many	TRBJ1-6	TRBV7-9	ASSLAGGNSPLH
NA	TRBJ1-5	TRBV12-3/TRBV12-4	ASSITGGNQPQH
few	TRBJ2-7	TRBV10-3	AIRDGQGSSYEQY
few	TRBJ2-3	TRBV27	ASIRLGKGDYSTDTQY
NA	TRBJ1-4	TRBV9	ASSGDRGKLF
NA	TRBJ1-2	TRBV25-1	ASSEYKRGAYGYT
NA	TRBJ2-1	TRBV3-1	ASSQGGLVGVEQF
NA	TRBJ1-1	TRBV7-9	ASSRRAEGEAF
NA	TRBJ2-4	TRBV7-8	ASSIGLAGGLAKNIQY
few	TRBJ1-4	TRBV28	ASTSGFNEKLF
many	TRBJ1-3	TRBV20-1	SARRPGSSGNTIY